This T cell receptor (beta chain) was captured in a study of early T cells in non-severe SARS-CoV-2 infection. V trimming: 7 bases; J trimming: 0 bases; junction bases outside the gene matches: 5. CDR3 size: 15 residues. Germline CDR1 is SQVTM and CDR2 is ANQGSEA. TCRdb itself ran the 5' RACE reads through MiXCR, one entry per CDR3 protein. The table lists 65,000 to 85,000 distinct CDR3 sequences, roughly 13% of them singletons. Material: whole blood. This chain links TRBV29-1 with TRBJ2-2; 10 bases are shared with TRBD1. This TCR derives from an adult who was a healthcare worker with PCR-confirmed SARS-CoV-2 infection or an uninfected control (not recorded which). The CDR3 DNA sequence: TGCAGCGCTGTGGACAGGGGGTCGAACACCGGGGAGCTGTTTTTT. Its protein is CSAVDRGSNTGELFF.